One and the same sample provided the 5 T cell receptor beta chains below, sequenced in a study of shared clonotypes between healthy human individuals. Data came from immunoSEQ multiplex PCR; TCRdb stores just in-frame clones and leaves some out. The profile covers approximately 2,000,000 clones, with just under 95% appearing a single time and less than 2% taken by the ten largest. Naive CD8 cells lacked CD45RO, underwent positive selection for CCR7 and left out terminally differentiated effector memory CD45RA+ cells. Material for sequencing was naive CD8+ T cells from PBMCs. The origin of the receptors is a man aged 18-30 years in good health. Some clones in this sample may be carry-over from other donors' samples.

The chain is built from TRBV29-1 and TRBJ1-1; TRBD1 matches 10 bases. The CDR3 extends over 13 amino acids. CDR1 and CDR2 (germline): SQVTM, ANQGSEA. Trimming took 6 bases from V and 4 from J; bases not matched to a gene: 5. The CDR3 sequence is CSVMTGGFTEAFF. For the CDR3, the DNA is TGCAGCGTGATGACAGGGGGCTTCACTGAAGCTTTCTTT.

This clone was recorded only once. This chain links TRBV7-6 with TRBJ2-7; D possibly uses TRBD1 or TRBD2 (5 bases each). Germline CDR1 reads SGHVS; CDR2 reads FNYEAQ. CDR3 size: 12 residues. Trimming left V 4 bases short and J 7 bases short, with 11 bases between. The CDR3 loop is CASSSGWGEQYF. The CDR3 region has the DNA TGTGCCAGCAGCTCTGGGTGGGGGGAGCAGTACTTC.

With respect to this clone: The same CDR3 also results from other DNA sequences found in this sample. The chain employs TRBV29-1 and TRBJ1-5; D is possibly TRBD1 (6 bases). Germline V gene data show CDR1 as SQVTM and CDR2 as ANQGSEA. V shed 2 bases and J shed 4 bases, with 9 bases lying between them. The CDR3 spans 13 residues. The CDR3 is CSVETGLNQPQHF. CDR3 DNA: TGCAGCGTTGAAACAGGGCTGAATCAGCCCCAGCATTTT.

The chain couples TRBV7-8 to TRBJ2-3, with a tentative D call TRBD2 (7 bases). V was cut by 5 bases and J by 4 bases, with 10 bases left in between. This CDR3 is built from 13 residues. The V gene's germline CDR1 is SGHVS and CDR2 FQNEAQ. The CDR3 DNA reads as TGTGCCAGCAGCCCCGGGGGGCCAGATACGCAGTATTTT. Residues: CASSPGGPDTQYF.

The gene calls are TRBV29-1 and TRBJ2-7; weak D call: TRBD2 (6 bases). CDR3 length equals 15 residues. Trimming took off 0 bases at V and 0 bases at J, with 12 bases between the two ends. From germline, CDR1 is SQVTM and CDR2 ANQGSEA. CDR3 sequence: CSVEDSGLPSYEQYF. The CDR3 DNA reads as TGCAGCGTTGAAGACTCGGGACTCCCCTCCTACGAGCAGTACTTC.